This T cell receptor beta chain is drawn from a study of shared clonotypes between healthy human individuals. Clones were read by immunoSEQ multiplex PCR, and TCRdb kept only the in-frame ones, dropping some. The data hold about 2.1 million clones, with 93% observed a single time. CD8 cells classed as naive were CD45RO-negative and positively selected for CCR7, excluding terminally differentiated effector memory CD45RA+ cells. This clonotype was sampled from a man aged 18 to 35 in good health. Some clones in this sample may be carry-over from other donors' samples. Source material: naive CD8+ T cells from PBMCs.

The CDR3 nucleotides read TGTGCCAGCAGCCAAGACGGGCATGAGACCCAGTACTTC. This encodes CASSQDGHETQYF. The chain recombines TRBV4-2 with TRBJ2-5; no firm D call. The CDR3 extends over 13 amino acids. V was pared by 0 bases and J by 5 bases, with 7 bases between. The germline V gene encodes CDR1 LGHNA and CDR2 YNFKEQ.